These 32 T cell receptor beta chains were all obtained from the same sample, sequenced in a study of cytomegalovirus exposure and HLA in healthy donors. Researchers ran the PCR with 60 Vbeta and 13 Jbeta primers. Data came from immunoSEQ multiplex PCR; TCRdb stores just in-frame clones and leaves some out. The sample has roughly 190,000 clones. Sequenced input: PBMCs. The receptor source for this set is a woman aged 18-29 years in good health and CMV-seropositive.

V gene TRBV5-6 combines with J gene TRBJ2-4; D not resolved. Deletions cut 2 bases from V and 3 bases from J, with 9 bases between. The CDR3 consists of 14 residues. Germline values: CDR1 SGHDT, CDR2 YYEEEE. CDR3 residues: CASSFTSVKNIQYF. CDR3 DNA: TGTGCCAGCAGCTTTACAAGTGTCAAAAACATTCAGTACTTC.

The chain employs TRBV7-9 and TRBJ1-4, with 7 bases lining up with TRBD1. Germline CDR1 SEHNR, CDR2 FQNEAQ (reference sequence). CDR3 length: 13 amino acids. V shed 5 bases and J 7 bases; nucleotides not matched to a gene: 4. CDR3 nucleotides: TGTGCCAGCAGCCGACAGGGTGGTGAAAAACTGTTTTTT. It is translated as CASSRQGGEKLFF.

V is TRBV30 and J is TRBJ2-5; weak D call: TRBD1 (5 bases). The CDR3 sequence is 12 residues long. Trimming removed 5 bases at V and 5 bases at J, with 12 bases between. Germline CDR1 reads GTSNPN; CDR2 reads SVGIG (reference sequence). In nucleotides, the CDR3 is TGTGCCTGGTCCGTCAGGGCTGAGACCCAGTACTTC. This sequence encodes CAWSVRAETQYF.

This rearrangement joins TRBV2 to TRBJ2-1; 11 positions match TRBD2. The CDR3 is 14 residues long. After removal of 8 bases from V and 7 bases from J, the junction contained 7 bases not matched to a gene. Germline CDR1 is SNHLY and CDR2 is FYNNEI. The CDR3 nucleotides are TGTGCCAGCGGACTTACTAGCGGGAGAAATGAGCAGTTCTTC. It is translated as CASGLTSGRNEQFF.

The chain combines TRBV4-2 with TRBJ2-1, with 9 bases matching TRBD2. From germline, CDR1 is LGHNA and CDR2 YNFKEQ. The ends lost 2 bases at V and 4 bases at J; junction bases unmatched: 6. The CDR3 totals 16 residues. CDR3 DNA sequence: TGTGCCAGCAGCCAACGACTAGCGGAGGGATACAATGAGCAGTTCTTC. This gives the protein CASSQRLAEGYNEQFF.

The genes are TRBV19 and TRBJ1-3; D is ambiguous. V shed 5 bases and J shed 0 bases, with 17 bases lying between them. The CDR3 runs to 17 residues. Germline CDR1 and CDR2: LNHDA and SQIVND (reference sequence). The CDR3 is CASSQISTQISGNTIYF. In DNA, the CDR3 is TGTGCCAGTAGTCAAATTTCGACTCAGATCTCTGGAAACACCATATATTTT.

This chain links TRBV15 with TRBJ1-3; D call uncertain. Germline CDR1 LNHNV, CDR2 YYDKDF (reference sequence). The CDR3 is 16 residues long. V was cut by 4 bases and J by 4 bases, with 17 bases left in between. The CDR3 here is CATSIYSQLPGNTIYF. In nucleotides, the CDR3 is TGTGCCACCAGCATTTACAGTCAATTGCCGGGAAACACCATATATTTT.

For this clone: The sample contains more than one DNA sequence encoding this CDR3. The rearrangement uses TRBV18 and TRBJ1-1; 7 nucleotides match TRBD1. V dropped 3 bases and J dropped 2; count of bases not matched to a gene: 3. The CDR3 runs to 14 residues. Germline V gene data show CDR1 as KGHSH and CDR2 as LQKENI. CDR3 nucleotides: TGTGCCAGCTCACCGGGGACAGAAAACACTGAAGCTTTCTTT. Amino acids: CASSPGTENTEAFF.

The V and J genes are TRBV11-3 and TRBJ1-2; TRBD1 aligns across 7 bases. The J segment lost 3 bases and the V segment lost 5 bases, leaving 3 bases of the junction unmatched. CDR3 length equals 13 residues. Per germline, CDR1 SGHNT and CDR2 YENEEA. CDR3 residues: CASSQQGDYGYTF. CDR3 nucleotides: TGTGCCAGCAGCCAGCAGGGGGACTATGGCTACACCTTC.

The chain is built from TRBV6-5 and TRBJ1-2; no definite D call. V lost 5 bases and J 1 base, leaving 11 bases between the germline ends. This CDR3 is built from 14 residues. Germline assignment: CDR1 MNHEY and CDR2 SVGAGI. As DNA, the CDR3 is TGTGCCAGCAGTCCCTTGACAAATAACTATGGCTACACCTTC. This encodes CASSPLTNNYGYTF.

This chain connects TRBV19 to TRBJ2-1; 10 nucleotides line up with TRBD2. J was trimmed by 7 bases and V by 4 bases; bases with no gene match: 7. CDR1 LNHDA and CDR2 SQIVND come from the germline V gene (reference sequence). The CDR3 extends over 15 amino acids. The CDR3 loop reads CASSRSGGARNEQFF. CDR3 DNA: TGTGCCAGTAGTAGGAGCGGGGGGGCCAGGAATGAGCAGTTCTTC.

V usage is TRBV7-9 and J usage is TRBJ2-6; 7 bases are shared with TRBD1. Trimming took 1 base from V and 4 from J; bases not matched to a gene: 13. CDR1 is SEHNR, CDR2 FQNEAQ, per germline (reference sequence). The CDR3 is made up of 19 amino acids. CDR3 in amino acids: CASSLGGGSTSEGANVLTF. In DNA form, the CDR3 reads TGTGCCAGCAGCTTAGGAGGGGGCAGTACTTCAGAAGGGGCCAACGTCCTGACTTTC.

This chain uses TRBV7-2 with TRBJ1-1; D is perhaps TRBD1 (6 bases). Between the trimmed V and J ends, which lost 1 base and 6 bases, there was a span of 9 bases. Germline CDR1 SGHTA, CDR2 FQGNSA. The CDR3 has 13 residues. The CDR3 spells CASSLDRESEAFF. DNA of the CDR3: TGTGCCAGCAGCTTAGACAGGGAGTCTGAAGCTTTCTTT. Full variable domain (rest looked up from reference TRBV7-2 and TRBJ1-1): GAGVSQSPSNKVTEKGKDVELRCDPISGHTALYWYRQSLGQGLEFLIYFQGNSAPDKSGLPSDRFSAERTGGSVSTLTIQRTQQEDSAVYLCASSLDRESEAFFGQGTRLTVV.

The J gene is TRBJ2-3, the V gene TRBV13; 7 bases fit TRBD1. This CDR3 comprises 15 residues. CDR1 and CDR2 from the germline V gene are PRHDT and FYEKMQ (reference sequence). V lost 3 bases to trimming and J lost 6 bases; unmatched junction nucleotides: 9. CDR3 in DNA: TGTGCCAGCAGCTTCCCGCGACAGGGTTCGGATACGCAGTATTTT. This gives the protein CASSFPRQGSDTQYF.

The V gene is TRBV7-9, the J gene TRBJ1-1; TRBD1 matches at 8 bases. V shed 5 bases, J shed 0 bases, and the junction held 11 bases outside the gene matches. This CDR3 is built from 17 residues. Germline CDR1 reads SEHNR; CDR2 reads FQNEAQ (reference sequence). The CDR3 DNA reads TGTGCCAGCAGCCCAGCCCGGACAGGGACCATGAACACTGAAGCTTTCTTT. It encodes CASSPARTGTMNTEAFF.

This sequence joins TRBV6-1 and TRBJ1-4, with D unclear. The CDR3 covers 15 residues. Germline V CDR1 and CDR2: MNHNS, SASEGT. V was pared by 0 bases and J by 8 bases, with 13 bases between. This chain's CDR3 is CASSEAWALREKLFF. Here the CDR3 DNA reads TGTGCCAGCAGTGAAGCATGGGCGCTCCGGGAAAAACTGTTTTTT.

The chain uses TRBV5-6 and TRBJ1-3, with 8 bases fitting TRBD1. Germline CDR1 and CDR2: SGHDT and YYEEEE. V gave up 6 bases and J gave up 3 bases; unmatched junction bases: 5. This CDR3 has 14 amino acids. In nucleotides, the CDR3 is TGTGCCAGCACCTTACAGGGGGGTGGAAACACCATATATTTT. The encoded protein is CASTLQGGGNTIYF.

The rearrangement joins TRBV6-1 to TRBJ1-4; 8 positions match TRBD1. CDR1 is MNHNS and CDR2 is SASEGT in the germline V gene. V shed 8 bases, J shed 0 bases, and the junction held 5 bases outside the gene matches. There are 15 residues in the CDR3. The CDR3 bases are TGTGCCAGCTCAACAGGGGGTGCAACTAATGAAAAACTGTTTTTT. Protein product: CASSTGGATNEKLFF.

J is TRBJ2-3 and V is TRBV9; 9 bases match TRBD2. Germline V gene lookup returns CDR1 SGDLS and CDR2 YYNGEE. The J segment lost 4 bases and the V segment lost 4 bases, leaving 10 bases of the junction unmatched. CDR3 size: 16 residues. The CDR3 coding sequence is TGTGCCAGCAGCCCAGCGGCGGGGGGGCAGGCAGATACGCAGTATTTT. Translation: CASSPAAGGQADTQYF.

V is TRBV7-2 and J is TRBJ2-1; TRBD1 aligns across 7 bases. CDR1 is SGHTA, CDR2 FQGNSA, per germline. CDR3 length: 16 amino acids. J was trimmed by 5 bases and V by 1 base; bases with no gene match: 8. The CDR3 nucleotides are TGTGCCAGCAGCTTAGGCTCCGGGCAGGGGGACAATGAGCAGTTCTTC. This codes for CASSLGSGQGDNEQFF.

This chain links TRBV5-1 with TRBJ1-1; 9 bases line up with TRBD1. This CDR3 spans 19 amino acids. Germline loops: CDR1 SGHRS, CDR2 YFSETQ. J gave up 1 base and V 4 bases, and 17 bases lay outside the gene matches. In DNA form, the CDR3 reads TGCGCCAGCAGCCAGGGAACAGGGGGCTCTATCTCGCCGAACACTGAAGCTTTCTTT. Amino acid sequence: CASSQGTGGSISPNTEAFF.

The chain is built from TRBV27 and TRBJ2-7, with 7 positions matching TRBD2. The CDR3 covers 16 residues. CDR1 and CDR2 from the germline V gene are MNHEY and SMNVEV (reference sequence). J lost 2 bases, V lost 3 bases, and 10 bases had no gene match. The CDR3 sequence is CASSFLISGVTYEQYF. The CDR3 nucleotides read TGTGCCAGCAGTTTTCTTATCAGCGGGGTGACCTACGAGCAGTACTTC.

This chain uses TRBV4-2 with TRBJ2-1; TRBD2 matches at 8 bases. V gave up 1 base and J gave up 12 bases; unmatched junction bases: 8. Germline lookup yields CDR1 LGHNA and CDR2 YNFKEQ. The CDR3 runs 14 residues. DNA for the CDR3: TGTGCCAGCAGCCAAGGGCGGGCGGGAGGTAGGCAGTTCTTC. Protein product: CASSQGRAGGRQFF.

The CDR3 DNA sequence: TGCGCCAGCAGCTTGGAAAGCCCGAACACTGAAGCTTTCTTT. Its translation: CASSLESPNTEAFF. This rearrangement joins TRBV5-1 to TRBJ1-1; D is unclear. Trimming removed 0 bases at V and 1 base at J, with 7 bases between. The CDR3 totals 14 residues. CDR1 and CDR2 from the germline V gene are SGHRS and YFSETQ. The full variable domain, its missing parts supplied by reference TRBV5-1 and TRBJ1-1, is KAGVTQTPRYLIKTRGQQVTLSCSPISGHRSVSWYQQTPGQGLQFLFEYFSETQRNKGNFPGRFSGRQFSNSRSEMNVSTLELGDSALYLCASSLESPNTEAFFGQGTRLTVV.

The chain recombines TRBV11-2 with TRBJ2-2; 12 bases are shared with TRBD2. CDR3 length: 16 amino acids. Trimming cost V 4 bases and J 3 bases; bases outside gene matches: 3. Germline lookup yields CDR1 SGHAT and CDR2 FQNNGV. CDR3 region: CASSSRLAGDTGELFF. Written as DNA, the CDR3 is TGTGCCAGCAGCTCTAGACTAGCGGGAGACACCGGGGAGCTGTTTTTT.

This sequence joins TRBV30 and TRBJ1-4; 7 bases fit TRBD1. With V trimmed by 2 bases and J by 0 bases, 6 bases remained unmatched. The CDR3 contains 16 residues. Germline-derived CDR1 and CDR2 are GTSNPN and SVGIG (reference sequence). For the CDR3, the DNA is TGTGCCTGGAGTTCACCCACAGGGGCAACTAATGAAAAACTGTTTTTT. Translated, it gives CAWSSPTGATNEKLFF.

The chain links TRBV4-1 to TRBJ1-1; D unresolved. Trimming removed 2 bases at V and 7 bases at J, with 23 bases between. The CDR3 is 17 amino acids. Looked up from germline, CDR1 is MGHRA and CDR2 is YSYEKL. Here the CDR3 reads CASSQQDLVGYEGEAFF. CDR3 DNA: TGCGCCAGCAGCCAACAAGACCTAGTGGGGTACGAGGGTGAAGCTTTCTTT.

The chain uses TRBV6-6 and TRBJ2-1, with D perhaps matching TRBD2 (7 bases). The germline V gene encodes CDR1 MNHNY and CDR2 SVGAGI (reference sequence). The CDR3 is 14 amino acids. V gave up 6 bases and J gave up 7 bases, with 16 bases separating them. CDR3 nucleotide sequence: TGTGCCAGCAGACCACCAGGGGAGGGGAATGAGCAGTTCTTC. Encoded protein: CASRPPGEGNEQFF.

The chain is built from TRBV29-1 and TRBJ2-6, with D unresolved. Trimming stripped 4 bases from V and 2 bases from J, with 6 bases between. Germline CDR1 and CDR2: SQVTM and ANQGSEA. The CDR3 runs 13 residues. CDR3 in DNA: TGCAGCGTTGGAGGAGCTGGGGCCAACGTCCTGACTTTC. This sequence encodes CSVGGAGANVLTF.

V is TRBV4-2 and J is TRBJ2-1, with 9 bases lining up with TRBD2. CDR3 size: 16 residues. Germline V gene data show CDR1 as LGHNA and CDR2 as YNFKEQ. V gave up 5 bases and J gave up 5 bases; unmatched junction bases: 10. CDR3 DNA sequence: TGTGCCAGCAGCACTAGCCGGACTAGCGATAACAATGAGCAGTTCTTC. Translation gives CASSTSRTSDNNEQFF.

The chain combines TRBV2 with TRBJ1-2; TRBD1 matches 8 bases. Losses at the gene ends were 2 bases for V and 8 bases for J; bases not matched to a gene: 19. CDR1 and CDR2 (germline): SNHLY, FYNNEI. The CDR3 loop spans 18 amino acids. The CDR3 nucleotides are TGTGCCAGCAGTGAATCGGTAGTTACAGGGGGAATCTTTGGGGGCTACACCTTC. This codes for CASSESVVTGGIFGGYTF.

The J gene is TRBJ2-1, the V gene TRBV10-1; 11 bases map to TRBD1. Germline-derived CDR1 and CDR2 are WNHNN and SYGVQD (reference sequence). CDR3 length: 15 amino acids. Unmatched junction bases numbered 8, after V lost 6 bases and J lost 7 bases. The CDR3 sequence: CASSDPGTGGNEQFF. Written as DNA, the CDR3 is TGCGCCAGCAGCGACCCCGGGACAGGGGGAAATGAGCAGTTCTTC.